The T cell receptor (beta chain) described here comes from a study of cytomegalovirus exposure and HLA in healthy donors (dated by TCRdb to the late 2010s). In terms of the full investigation: An earlier analysis of roughly 500 of the donors reported roughly 270 Gb of sequence data and roughly 110 million unique TCR beta sequences from about 200 million T cells. To study patterns of TCR occurrence, a later analysis re-analyzed previously published TCR beta repertoires from several hundred donors and added high-resolution HLA genotyping. An early release covering 500 to 750 HLA-typed donors comprised about 310 gigabases of sequencing data and approximately 85 million unique TCR sequences. In an earlier analysis of 550 to 700 of the donors, high-throughput TCR beta sequencing was used to judge whether each TCR beta V gene segment behaved as functional or pseudogenic. Roughly 5 DR-DQ haplotypes were treated as single units for association and clustering because of strong linkage in the cohort. Across about 370 genotyped donors of the cohort, an average of about 250,000 unique TCR beta nucleotide sequences per donor were sequenced, and roughly 20% of those sequences were non-productive. Every repertoire in the discovery cohort had been generated on one and the same sequencing platform. The study combined high-throughput TCR immunosequencing, statistical association of individual TCRs with disease status, and machine learning to predict cytomegalovirus infection status. The number of donors typed differed by locus, with about 629-630 for A, B, C, DRB1 and DQB1, around 500 for DQA1, 600 to 610 for DPA1, and roughly 450 for DPB1. The later analysis used no new phenotypic data to find candidate immune exposures, relying instead on TCR beta sequences and their occurrence across donors. HLA typing covered class I and class II loci at four-digit resolution. The genetic ancestry cluster associated with self-reported Caucasian donors included 81% of the 398 genotyped donors. Donor age, sex, ethnicity and CMV serostatus were compiled together with the repertoire data. In addition to the first cohort of 666 subjects, a separate validation cohort of approximately 120 different subjects was used. A later genetic analysis took genome-wide SNP genotypes for about three fifths of the 666 donors and used that subset as a discovery cohort. The T cell repertoires of 700 or so subjects were profiled by immunosequencing and related to cytomegalovirus serostatus. The study was designed to test whether signatures of past pathogen exposure could be identified by cataloging public T cell receptors. What the study reported, not specific to this receptor: Specific HLA alleles were associated with 15,000 to 20,000 TCR beta sequences at a false discovery rate of 0.05 in a later analysis. Linkage disequilibrium might explain the correlated functional status among segregating V segments, but an unknown experimental factor could not be ruled out. For the cohort, immune exposure information was limited to CMV serostatus. According to a later genetic analysis, donors in an Asian-associated ancestry cluster had fewer N-insertions in productive TCRs than the roughly 700-donor mean. A total of about 180 TCR beta chains were listed by the study as associated with cytomegalovirus. This cohort had only TCR beta chains sequenced, and the lack of alpha or paired-chain data limited which features could be detected. A group of highly shared sequence variants was considered likely to be a technical artifact of the sequencing pipeline. In a later analysis, TCR association rates were found to vary across HLA loci, with the most associated TCRs seen for DRB1 alleles and the fewest for HLA-C alleles. In a later analysis, most CMV-associated TCR beta chains were found to appear HLA-restricted, with HLA associations seemingly driven largely by CMV exposure. In a later analysis, HLA-associated TCR beta chains showed more clonal expansion and lower generation probabilities than non-associated chains that were equally common. Presence/absence analyses assumed roughly uniform sequencing depth across donors, an assumption that may not hold. Because counts were too low, roughly 16 rarely observed V segments, including chromosome 9 orphons, were excluded from the earlier analysis of about 500 of the donors. The authors suggested that the approach could potentially be extended to other disease states and immunological phenotypes. The 87-base-pair reads could not distinguish some IMGT-functional V segments, including TRBV6-2 and TRBV6-3, so those segments were excluded. In both the original and validation cohorts, the classifier was reported to diagnose cytomegalovirus status with high specificity and sensitivity. A later analysis reported that several top co-occurrence clusters appeared linked to parvovirus B19, influenza, CMV and Epstein-Barr virus. Broadly in line with IMGT annotations, most TCR beta V segments showed up in productive rearrangements about 90% or about 30% of the time in an earlier analysis of roughly 590 of the donors. Because some donors lacked HLA typing at each locus, the association tests relied only on the typed subset. A later genetic analysis associated a missense DCLRE1C variant with V-gene and J-gene trimming of TCR beta chains, and an independent cohort replicated the association. Most TCR sequences were observed very rarely across donors, whereas some public TCRs were present in many individuals. Assigning TCR associations to individual alleles was difficult when HLA alleles, especially DR and DQ, strongly co-occurred. A further reported finding was that TCR beta sequences accurately predicted the HLA-A and HLA-B alleles for most subjects in the first cohort. A few of the identified cytomegalovirus-associated TCR beta chains were confirmed in vitro to be specific for cytomegalovirus antigens.

The cohort comprised some 680 healthy bone marrow donors. At the time of sampling, all cohort members were nominally healthy, though unrecorded immune exposures were likely present. The donor was CMV seropositive and belonged to the group of 250 to 300 seropositive cohort members. Each donor provided a peripheral blood sample, and peripheral blood mononuclear cells were used for TCR beta sequencing. The Qiagen DNeasy Blood Extraction Kit was used to extract genomic DNA from the blood cell samples. On this clone itself: The clone's antigen remains unknown.

V ends up 3 bases short and J 4 bases short, with an unmatched junction base count of 14. CDR1 MGHRA and CDR2 YSYEKL were looked up in the germline V gene. Inclusive of the bounding cysteine and phenylalanine, the CDR3 is 19 residues long. Left in the record is the CDR3 DNA by itself, 57 bases read in frame from the first base. The method was the immunoSEQ multiplex PCR assay. For the multiplex PCR, a mixture combining 60 forward primers for TCR Vbeta segments and 13 reverse primers for TCR Jbeta segments was used. Amplification of the CDR3 region of rearranged TCR beta genes was performed with a multiplex PCR assay on genomic DNA. Amplified TCR beta libraries were sequenced as 87-base-pair reads on the Illumina HiSeq System. Per the source publication's procedure: A later analysis counted about 82 million unique TCR beta chains across the 650 to 700 repertoires, and 10 million to 12 million of these chains were shared by at least two donors. Raw reads were error-corrected and collapsed into unique sequences by a nearest-neighbor algorithm in which closely related sequences were merged to remove PCR and sequencing errors. To assign V, D and J gene segments, CDR3 sequences were aligned to IMGT reference sequences. For a sequence to be retained, a match of at least six nucleotides to both a V gene segment and a J gene segment was required. Rearrangements were called productive when the CDR3 lacked stop codons and stayed in frame with V and J; all others were non-productive. CDR3 was defined according to IMGT convention as the region running from the second conserved V-encoded cysteine to the conserved J-encoded phenylalanine. In an earlier analysis of just under 600 of the donors, sequences lacking an unambiguous match to a single V gene segment were excluded. In an earlier analysis of almost 600 of the donors, a V segment was called functional when productive rearrangements were above 56.7%, and segregating when the standard deviation between donors exceeded 5%. A statistical classification framework was built for diagnosing cytomegalovirus status from the catalog of TCR beta chain sequences. In a later analysis, V and J genes were assigned by comparing TCR nucleotide sequences against IMGT/GENE-DB human TR gene sequences. Using the TCRdist pipeline, a later analysis assigned CDR3 sequences along with most-parsimonious VDJ recombination scenarios. In a later analysis, each TCR beta chain was defined by its CDR3 amino acid sequence together with its V-gene family, and reads lacking a unique V-gene family were excluded. As a way to deal with suspected cross-contamination and a sequencing artifact, a later analysis dropped more than 500 nucleotide sequences that were highly shared and had low generation probability. In a later analysis, a clonal expansion index for each public chain was calculated from normalized within-repertoire ranks of inferred template counts. In a later analysis, generation probabilities were computed using a VDJ recombination model fitted to out-of-frame rearrangements, and the results were checked against IGoR. In a later analysis, TCR-TCR, TCR-HLA and TCR-CMV co-occurrence was scored with hypergeometric tests, and a repertoire-size bias correction was applied to TCR pairs. To estimate false discovery rates, a later analysis permuted the HLA or CMV assignments 20 times. In a later analysis, co-occurring TCRs were grouped using DBSCAN, with TCRdist sequence similarity added in when clustering inside HLA-allele-positive subsets. Repertoires with fewer than 30,000 or more than 120,000 public chains were left out of co-occurrence clustering, as were five repertoires with anomalous nucleotide sharing. This immuneACCESS table, as held by TCRdb, lists in-frame sequences with V and J called but not all clones. Of the missing ones, under half trace to an unresolved V gene in checked studies; the others have no known cause. V and J calls and clone size are as listed in that table; D and trimming were resolved from the DNA. The table for this sample lists tens of thousands of clones. 3% to 4% of the sample rests with the top ten.

Source material: PBMCs. The chain employs TRBV4-1 and TRBJ2-2; TRBD2 agrees with 10 junctional bases. This TCR derives from a man aged 18 to 30 in good health and CMV-seropositive. The CDR3 protein: CASSQADLSGGGFTGELFF. The DNA is TGCGCCAGCAGCCAGGCCGACCTGAGCGGGGGGGGATTCACCGGGGAGCTGTTTTTT.